This TCR beta chain derives from a study of identical twins (dated by TCRdb to the mid-2010s). Notes on the research overall: To test whether fetal clonotypes persist, this study deep-sequenced TCR alpha and beta repertoires from monozygotic twins, from unrelated adults of various ages, and from cord blood. Replicate twin experiments were performed at different times using different library preparation protocols to rule out contamination.

Receptor libraries were prepared by 5' RACE. The sample was run on an Illumina HiSeq 2000. A universal primer binding site was introduced by template switching, and a unique molecular identifier was present in the final cDNA, enabling accurate counting of TCR cDNA molecules. Specific primers in the conserved constant-segment region were used to synthesize first-strand cDNA for TCR alpha and beta chains. Each cDNA library was double barcoded, with a SMART-Mk sample barcode plus Illumina barcodes, to control for contamination. TruSeq adapter sequences, together with Illumina sample barcodes, were added in two successive PCR steps. The Illumina HiSeq platform was used with custom primers to sequence TCR alpha and beta cDNA libraries. Under the source paper's analysis protocol: Unique molecular identifiers were extracted from raw reads with MiGEC, and CDR3 positions were determined with MiXCR. Recombination models were inferred per individual with the repgenHMM and IGoR tools using an EM algorithm. The analysis of shared clonotypes was done with the tcR package in R, with sharing normalized by the product of cloneset sizes. Out-of-frame nonproductive sequences were analyzed to study raw recombination free of thymic and clonal selection effects. Starting from the raw public reads, TCRdb applied fastp trimming at Q25, assembled clones with MiXCR and retained in-frame beta chains. Rows merge per CDR3 protein into single entries with the most common DNA and genes. The V and J calls were determined by TCRdb, not by the authors. Here the sample has 500,000 or so distinct CDR3 sequences; around an eighth occur a single time. Together, the top ten hold 0.98% of the sample.

Broad study findings and their caveats: Invariant T cells such as MAIT and iNKT could partly confound zero-insertion analyses, though diverse VJ usage argued against this for most clonotypes. In monozygotic twins, out-of-frame TCR alpha sharing was systematically underestimated by recombination models, although the models agreed with sharing between unrelated individuals. Because the same donors could not be followed over many years, the conclusions relied on cross-sectional statistical analysis. Compared with coincidental sharing between unrelated individuals, an excess of low generation-probability sequences was observed among out-of-frame TCR alpha sequences shared between twins. Fewer insertions were carried by abundant cord blood beta clonotypes; a weaker similar trend was observed in young adult naive repertoires, while no such trend was observed in memory repertoires. In beta out-of-frame sequences, excess twin sharing was weaker, because having fewer shared sequences lowered the signal-to-noise ratio.

Turning to this clonotype: It lacks a known antigen. Base qualities are missing; no much larger clone stands one base away.

Only healthy Caucasian donors were included. Three pairs of female monozygotic twins, all aged roughly 18 to 29 years, were included in the twin cohort. Positive isolation kits from Invitrogen were used to isolate the CD4+ and CD8+ T cell populations. This sample was shared with a second study, whose subject was yellow fever vaccine responses in identical twins. As noted in the second study: The T cell response to vaccination in identical twins was reported by the authors to appear partly convergent and partly personalized. Focusing on identical twins, the study followed the T cell clones that responded to the vaccine, and did so with precision.

The sequencing input was CD4+ T cells sorted from blood. This TCR was recovered from a woman aged 18 to 35 in good health.

The DNA is as follows: TGTGCCAGCAGCCTAGGGACAGGGGTAAACTATGGCTACACCTTC. Its product reads: CASSLGTGVNYGYTF. The sequence links TRBV3-1 to TRBJ1-2; 10 of the junction bases match TRBD1. The germline V gene (reference sequence) provides CDR1 LGHDT and CDR2 YNNKEL. Spanning cysteine to phenylalanine, the CDR3 consists of 15 amino acids. Only CDR3 DNA remains: 45 bases, in frame from the first base. From V the trimming removes 4 bases and from J it removes 2 bases, while the gene matches leave 4 bases of the junction unaccounted for.